This T cell receptor beta chain was sequenced for a study of blood T cell repertoires in COVID-19. The overall study: From the United States, Italy and Spain came samples of acute and convalescent COVID-19.

Methods used by the authors: Nucleated cell number was recorded as an estimate derived from reference gene primer amplification. The method was immunoSEQ multiplex PCR; TCRdb's version includes in-frame clones alone and lacks a portion of them. V and J calls plus clone size are reproduced from that table; the DNA served to infer D and trimming. The sample lists around 140,000 clones, about 80% occurring once. The TCR was taken from a human donor in a cohort sampled during active COVID-19. The specimen was peripheral blood.

The CDR3 protein is CASSRDRARSNTGELFF. In DNA form, the CDR3 reads TGTGCCAGCAGCCGGGACAGGGCCCGATCGAACACCGGGGAGCTGTTTTTT. The J gene is TRBJ2-2, the V gene TRBV14; 9 positions agree with TRBD1. Germline loops: CDR1 SGHDN, CDR2 FVKESK. The length of the CDR3 is 17 residues. The V segment lost 4 bases and the J segment 0 bases; nucleotides outside the gene matches: 6.